These T cell receptor beta chains were read from a single sample in a study of blood T cells in healthy people across ages. TCRdb itself ran the 5' RACE reads through MiXCR, one entry per CDR3 protein. The table shows just over 800,000 distinct CDR3 sequences, with roughly 60% occurring only once. The sample consisted of blood. The source is a man aged 25 to 45 in good health. The CDR3 runs from the conserved cysteine through the conserved F or W. Each record gives: clone size, D gene, J gene, V gene, CDR3 DNA, CDR3 protein. A D gene is named only where the DNA matches it firmly. Part of the rows lack a size; the others show once, few, many or a class for expanded clones.

clone size: few; D gene: TRBD2; J gene: TRBJ2-7; V gene: TRBV7-9; CDR3 DNA: TGTGCCAGCAGTCGTAGACTAGCGGGGGTTTACGAGCAGTACTTC; CDR3 protein: CASSRRLAGVYEQYF
clone size: many; D gene: TRBD1; J gene: TRBJ2-1; V gene: TRBV29-1; CDR3 DNA: TGCAGCGTCCCCAGGACAGGGGGCTACTACAATGAGCAGTTCTTC; CDR3 protein: CSVPRTGGYYNEQFF
clone size: -; D gene: TRBD2; J gene: TRBJ2-3; V gene: TRBV4-2; CDR3 DNA: TGTGCCAGCAGCCGGCTAGCGGGGGGGTTCATGGGAGATACGCAGTATTTT; CDR3 protein: CASSRLAGGFMGDTQYF
clone size: -; D gene: -; J gene: TRBJ2-3; V gene: TRBV7-2; CDR3 DNA: TGTGCCAGCAGCTTAGAACGCGGATTGGATACGCAGTATTTT; CDR3 protein: CASSLERGLDTQYF
clone size: few; D gene: -; J gene: TRBJ1-2; V gene: TRBV6-2/TRBV6-3; CDR3 DNA: TGTGCCAGCAGTTACTCGAGATCCGGGGCCCTAGACACCTTC; CDR3 protein: CASSYSRSGALDTF
clone size: -; D gene: -; J gene: TRBJ2-3; V gene: TRBV2; CDR3 DNA: TGTGCCAGCAGTGGAGTTGCGGATAGCACAGATACGCAGTATTTT; CDR3 protein: CASSGVADSTDTQYF
clone size: few; D gene: -; J gene: TRBJ1-1; V gene: TRBV6-5; CDR3 DNA: TGTGCCAGCGGTGCGCCCCGGGGACGAGGCGGAGCTTTCTTT; CDR3 protein: CASGAPRGRGGAFF
clone size: -; D gene: TRBD2; J gene: TRBJ2-1; V gene: TRBV20-1; CDR3 DNA: TGCAGTGCTAGAGCAGCGGGGGGTATAAATGAGCAGTTCTTC; CDR3 protein: CSARAAGGINEQFF
clone size: -; D gene: -; J gene: TRBJ1-4; V gene: TRBV4-3; CDR3 DNA: TGCGCCAGCAGCCAAGGGGGTAGGGGAATTAATGAAAAACTGTTTTTT; CDR3 protein: CASSQGGRGINEKLFF
clone size: -; D gene: TRBD1; J gene: TRBJ1-6; V gene: TRBV12-3/TRBV12-4; CDR3 DNA: TGTGCCAGCAGAACAGGGGGTAGACACTATAATTCACCCCTCCACTTT; CDR3 protein: CASRTGGRHYNSPLHF
clone size: -; D gene: TRBD1; J gene: TRBJ2-7; V gene: TRBV7-9; CDR3 DNA: TGTGCCAGCAGCCGACCGAGGACAGGTTCTTCCTACGACGAGCAGTACTTC; CDR3 protein: CASSRPRTGSSYDEQYF
clone size: -; D gene: -; J gene: TRBJ2-5; V gene: TRBV20-1; CDR3 DNA: TGCAGTGCTAGAGAAAGCGAGACCCAGTACTTC; CDR3 protein: CSARESETQYF
clone size: -; D gene: TRBD1; J gene: TRBJ2-5; V gene: TRBV3-1; CDR3 DNA: TGTGCCAGCAGCCAAGAAGAAAGGGGGCGGAGAGTCCAAGAGACCCAGTACTTC; CDR3 protein: CASSQEERGRRVQETQYF
clone size: -; D gene: TRBD2; J gene: TRBJ2-5; V gene: TRBV10-3; CDR3 DNA: TGTGCCATCAGTGTCGTAGCGGGGGTAGAGACCCAGTACTTC; CDR3 protein: CAISVVAGVETQYF
clone size: -; D gene: TRBD1; J gene: TRBJ2-7; V gene: TRBV6-1; CDR3 DNA: TGTGCCAGCATTCGGGACAGGAACTCCTACGAGCAGTACTTC; CDR3 protein: CASIRDRNSYEQYF
clone size: -; D gene: -; J gene: TRBJ1-2; V gene: TRBV7-9; CDR3 DNA: TGTGCCAGCAGCCCGTTGAACTATGGCTACACCTTC; CDR3 protein: CASSPLNYGYTF
clone size: -; D gene: -; J gene: TRBJ1-5; V gene: TRBV20-1; CDR3 DNA: TGCAGTGCTAGAGAGGCAGGCCGCCTTGGTCAGCCCCAGCATTTT; CDR3 protein: CSAREAGRLGQPQHF
clone size: -; D gene: -; J gene: TRBJ2-1; V gene: TRBV7-2; CDR3 DNA: TGTGCCAGCAGCTCCCTCCCGGATGGTGGGACCCAGTTCTTC; CDR3 protein: CASSSLPDGGTQFF
clone size: -; D gene: TRBD1; J gene: TRBJ2-7; V gene: TRBV7-9; CDR3 DNA: TGTGCCAGCACATCTCGGGACAGACTCTACGAGCAGTACTTC; CDR3 protein: CASTSRDRLYEQYF
clone size: few; D gene: TRBD2; J gene: TRBJ2-3; V gene: TRBV20-1; CDR3 DNA: TGCAGTGCGAAAACGGGGGGGCCGGGGGATACGCAGTATTTT; CDR3 protein: CSAKTGGPGDTQYF
clone size: -; D gene: -; J gene: TRBJ2-7; V gene: TRBV7-7; CDR3 DNA: TGTGCCAGCAGCTTAGCGACCCCGGGCACGTTGACCTACGAGCAGTACTTC; CDR3 protein: CASSLATPGTLTYEQYF
clone size: -; D gene: -; J gene: TRBJ1-2; V gene: TRBV20-1; CDR3 DNA: TGCAGTTATTCCTATGGCTACACCTTC; CDR3 protein: CSYSYGYTF
clone size: -; D gene: -; J gene: TRBJ1-2; V gene: TRBV20-1; CDR3 DNA: TGCAGTGCACCACACATGGAAGGCTACACCTTC; CDR3 protein: CSAPHMEGYTF
clone size: -; D gene: -; J gene: TRBJ1-2; V gene: TRBV29-1; CDR3 DNA: TGCAGCGTTGATTTTCAGGTCTTCACCCCGGCTAACTATGGCTACACCTTC; CDR3 protein: CSVDFQVFTPANYGYTF
clone size: once; D gene: -; J gene: TRBJ2-1; V gene: TRBV28; CDR3 DNA: TGTGCCAGCAGCCCATATCCCAACAATGAGCAGTTCTTC; CDR3 protein: CASSPYPNNEQFF
clone size: -; D gene: -; J gene: TRBJ2-3; V gene: TRBV7-3; CDR3 DNA: TGTGCCAGCAGCCCCCTCGTGGGGGGGCCATTGAGAGGAGCAGATACGCAGTATTTT; CDR3 protein: CASSPLVGGPLRGADTQYF
clone size: -; D gene: -; J gene: TRBJ1-6; V gene: TRBV7-8; CDR3 DNA: TGTGCCAGCAGCCGTAGCGGGGAGGGCACTTCACCCCTCCACTTT; CDR3 protein: CASSRSGEGTSPLHF
clone size: -; D gene: -; J gene: TRBJ2-3; V gene: TRBV28; CDR3 DNA: TGTGCCAGCAGTTTAACCTCGCCATCCCTCACAGATACGCAGTATTTT; CDR3 protein: CASSLTSPSLTDTQYF
clone size: -; D gene: -; J gene: TRBJ2-7; V gene: TRBV15; CDR3 DNA: TGTGCCACCAGCAGAGATAAGGTCAGCGTCTCCTACGAGCAGTACTTC; CDR3 protein: CATSRDKVSVSYEQYF
clone size: -; D gene: -; J gene: TRBJ2-7; V gene: TRBV4-3; CDR3 DNA: TGCGCCAGCAGCCAAGATCTGAACACGGGAAGACCCGAGCAGTACTTC; CDR3 protein: CASSQDLNTGRPEQYF
clone size: -; D gene: -; J gene: TRBJ1-1; V gene: TRBV20-1; CDR3 DNA: TGCAGTGCTATAGTGGGGGGCTGGCTGAACACTGAAGCTTTCTTT; CDR3 protein: CSAIVGGWLNTEAFF
clone size: -; D gene: TRBD1; J gene: TRBJ1-2; V gene: TRBV15; CDR3 DNA: TGTGCCACCAGCAGAGATCCCGGACAGGGGGCTCATGGCTACACCTTC; CDR3 protein: CATSRDPGQGAHGYTF
clone size: few; D gene: -; J gene: TRBJ1-5; V gene: TRBV10-3; CDR3 DNA: TGTGCCATCAGAGACAGTAGCAATCAGCCCCAGCATTTT; CDR3 protein: CAIRDSSNQPQHF
clone size: -; D gene: TRBD2; J gene: TRBJ2-1; V gene: TRBV7-2; CDR3 DNA: TGTGCCAGCAGCTTAGACCCAGCGGGAGTTTACAATGAGCAGTTCTTC; CDR3 protein: CASSLDPAGVYNEQFF
clone size: few; D gene: TRBD2; J gene: TRBJ2-1; V gene: TRBV4-2; CDR3 DNA: TGTGCCAGTGAGCCGGGGGGATCCTCCTACAATGAGCAGTTCTTC; CDR3 protein: CASEPGGSSYNEQFF
clone size: -; D gene: -; J gene: TRBJ2-3; V gene: TRBV7-6; CDR3 DNA: TGTGCCAGCAGCCGGAGTATAGACGGTAGCACAGATACGCAGTATTTT; CDR3 protein: CASSRSIDGSTDTQYF
clone size: many; D gene: -; J gene: TRBJ2-1; V gene: TRBV7-9; CDR3 DNA: TGTGCCAGCAGCTTAAGTGGCAATGAGCAGTTCTTC; CDR3 protein: CASSLSGNEQFF
clone size: -; D gene: -; J gene: TRBJ2-1; V gene: TRBV29-1; CDR3 DNA: TGCAGCGCCCAAGGGGGTGAGCAGTTCTTC; CDR3 protein: CSAQGGEQFF
clone size: few; D gene: -; J gene: TRBJ2-6; V gene: TRBV28; CDR3 DNA: TGTGCCAGCAGTTCAGGACAGTTCGATTCCAGCTCTGGGGCCAACGTCCTGACTTTC; CDR3 protein: CASSSGQFDSSSGANVLTF
clone size: once; D gene: -; J gene: TRBJ2-7; V gene: TRBV4-1; CDR3 DNA: TGCGCCAGCAGCCAAGAAGAAGGCGAGTACGAGCAGTACTTC; CDR3 protein: CASSQEEGEYEQYF
clone size: once; D gene: -; J gene: TRBJ2-5; V gene: TRBV7-2; CDR3 DNA: TGTGCCAGCAGCTCCCGGCAGGGTAGGAGGGAGACCCAGTACTTC; CDR3 protein: CASSSRQGRRETQYF
clone size: few; D gene: -; J gene: TRBJ2-1; V gene: TRBV5-1; CDR3 DNA: TGCGCCAGCAGCTTGGGGACAAATACTTACAATGAGCAGTTCTTC; CDR3 protein: CASSLGTNTYNEQFF
clone size: -; D gene: -; J gene: TRBJ1-2; V gene: TRBV5-4; CDR3 DNA: TGTGCCAGCACGCGCAGGGCGCTTGATGGCTACACCTTC; CDR3 protein: CASTRRALDGYTF
clone size: -; D gene: -; J gene: TRBJ1-2; V gene: TRBV20-1; CDR3 DNA: TGCAGTGAGAGCTATGGCTACACCTTC; CDR3 protein: CSESYGYTF
clone size: -; D gene: -; J gene: TRBJ1-2; V gene: TRBV20-1; CDR3 DNA: TGCAGTGCTAGAGGTGGGGGTATCTATGGCTACACCTTC; CDR3 protein: CSARGGGIYGYTF
clone size: -; D gene: TRBD1; J gene: TRBJ2-7; V gene: TRBV20-1; CDR3 DNA: TGCAGTGCTTGGGACAGGGGAACAGATTACGAGCAGTACTTC; CDR3 protein: CSAWDRGTDYEQYF
clone size: few; D gene: TRBD1; J gene: TRBJ2-1; V gene: TRBV7-2; CDR3 DNA: TGTGCCAGCAGCTCGGGACAGGGGAATGGGATCAATGAGCAGTTCTTC; CDR3 protein: CASSSGQGNGINEQFF
clone size: few; D gene: -; J gene: TRBJ2-3; V gene: TRBV27; CDR3 DNA: TGTGCCAGCAGCCACAGGGCAGATACGCAGTATTTT; CDR3 protein: CASSHRADTQYF
clone size: few; D gene: TRBD2; J gene: TRBJ2-1; V gene: TRBV3-1; CDR3 DNA: TGTGCCAGCAGCCAAGAAGCTAGCGGGGTATCCTACAATGAGCAGTTCTTC; CDR3 protein: CASSQEASGVSYNEQFF
clone size: -; D gene: -; J gene: TRBJ2-7; V gene: TRBV12-5; CDR3 DNA: TGTGCTAGTGGTTTTCCCGTAGGTGATCCGGGCTGGCCCTCCTACGAGCAGTACTTC; CDR3 protein: CASGFPVGDPGWPSYEQYF
clone size: few; D gene: -; J gene: TRBJ2-1; V gene: TRBV25-1; CDR3 DNA: TGTGCCAGCAGTAGCCGGGACGGGACTCCCTTTGAGCAGTTCTTC; CDR3 protein: CASSSRDGTPFEQFF
clone size: -; D gene: -; J gene: TRBJ2-7; V gene: TRBV6-5; CDR3 DNA: TGTGCCAGCAGTGACGCTGCGTACTCCTACGAGCAGTACTTC; CDR3 protein: CASSDAAYSYEQYF
clone size: -; D gene: -; J gene: TRBJ2-1; V gene: TRBV5-1; CDR3 DNA: TGCACCAGCAGCGCGACATCAGGGAATTCGGAACAGTTCTTC; CDR3 protein: CTSSATSGNSEQFF
clone size: -; D gene: TRBD2; J gene: TRBJ2-5; V gene: TRBV7-2; CDR3 DNA: TGTGCCAGCAGCTCGACAAGCAGACTAGCGGGGGCCCAAGAGACCCAGTACTTC; CDR3 protein: CASSSTSRLAGAQETQYF
clone size: few; D gene: TRBD1; J gene: TRBJ1-2; V gene: TRBV12-3/TRBV12-4; CDR3 DNA: TGTGCCAGCATTCCCATGACGGGACAGGGGGCTCGGGGCTACACCTTC; CDR3 protein: CASIPMTGQGARGYTF
clone size: few; D gene: -; J gene: TRBJ2-7; V gene: TRBV10-3; CDR3 DNA: TGTGCCATCAACTCCGGGACCCTTTCCTACGAGCAGTACTTC; CDR3 protein: CAINSGTLSYEQYF
clone size: few; D gene: -; J gene: TRBJ1-2; V gene: TRBV6-2/TRBV6-3; CDR3 DNA: TGTGCCAGCGAAAGCAATAACTATGGCTACACCTTC; CDR3 protein: CASESNNYGYTF
clone size: once; D gene: TRBD2; J gene: TRBJ2-7; V gene: TRBV6-2/TRBV6-3; CDR3 DNA: TGTGCCAGCAGATCACCGGGACTAGCGGGCCACTACGAGCAGTACTTC; CDR3 protein: CASRSPGLAGHYEQYF
clone size: -; D gene: -; J gene: TRBJ2-3; V gene: TRBV29-1; CDR3 DNA: TGCAGCGTTTGGACTGTGTTGGGGGGATATTCAGATACGCAGTATTTT; CDR3 protein: CSVWTVLGGYSDTQYF